This is a list of T cell receptor beta chains from one sample in a study of blood T cell repertoires in COVID-19. TCRdb's copy holds only in-frame clones and misses some; the assay was immunoSEQ multiplex PCR. In the table there are 350,000 to 400,000 clones, more than 75% of which are singletons. The sample consisted of PBMCs or T cells enriched from blood (not recorded which). The receptors stem from a woman under 40 who had recovered from COVID-19. Each CDR3 is given with its conserved first and last residue. The D gene is left open where the match is weak. The listing skips clone size in some rows; elsewhere it reads once, few, many or a size class.

V	J	D	size	length	CDR3	DNA
TRBV2	TRBJ1-1	TRBD1	few	15	CASREGARGNTEAFF	TGTGCCAGCAGGGAGGGGGCCCGGGGGAACACTGAAGCTTTCTTT
TRBV30	TRBJ1-1	-	-	14	CAWRDTGLNTEAFF	TGTGCCTGGAGGGATACAGGGCTGAACACTGAAGCTTTCTTT
TRBV27	TRBJ2-7	-	-	14	CASSPGQRTYEQYF	TGTGCCAGCAGTCCCGGACAGCGAACCTACGAGCAGTACTTC
TRBV7-2	TRBJ2-1	-	-	14	CASSLGLAPNEQFF	TGTGCCAGCAGCCTAGGGCTAGCTCCCAATGAGCAGTTCTTC
TRBV5-1	TRBJ2-1	-	-	14	CASSLEGSSNEQFF	TGCGCCAGCAGCTTGGAAGGTAGCAGCAATGAGCAGTTCTTC
TRBV3-1/TRBV3-2	TRBJ2-2	TRBD2	-	15	CASSQSGGPGGELFF	TGTGCCAGCAGCCAGTCGGGAGGGCCTGGCGGGGAGCTGTTTTTT
TRBV5-1	TRBJ2-1	TRBD1	-	15	CASRTPGQGAGEQFF	TGCGCCAGCAGGACACCGGGACAGGGGGCAGGTGAGCAGTTCTTC
TRBV7-9	TRBJ1-2	TRBD1	-	14	CASSFGQGAYGYTF	TGTGCCAGCAGCTTCGGACAGGGAGCCTATGGCTACACCTTC
TRBV27	TRBJ1-2	-	-	15	CASSFLGGGRYGYTF	TGTGCCAGCAGTTTCCTTGGGGGCGGAAGATATGGCTACACCTTC
TRBV6-2/TRBV6-3	TRBJ2-7	TRBD2	-	15	CASSYIAGGSYEQYF	TGTGCCAGCAGTTACATAGCGGGAGGATCCTACGAGCAGTACTTC
TRBV6-1	TRBJ1-5	-	-	14	CASSEGIGSQPQHF	TGTGCCAGCAGTGAGGGAATCGGGAGTCAGCCCCAGCATTTT
TRBV28	TRBJ2-3	TRBD2	once	22	CASSSTSLRGLAGLGMTDTQYF	TGTGCCAGCAGTTCAACCTCCCTAAGGGGGCTAGCGGGGCTGGGGATGACAGATACGCAGTATTTT
TRBV27	TRBJ2-7	TRBD1	-	13	CASSLGQNYEQYF	TGTGCCAGCAGCCTGGGACAGAACTACGAGCAGTACTTC
TRBV4-2	TRBJ1-5	-	-	15	CASSQDRGTHQPQHF	TGTGCCAGCAGCCAAGATCGAGGGACACATCAGCCCCAGCATTTT
TRBV2	TRBJ2-1	TRBD1	-	15	CASSEVLAGGDEQFF	TGTGCCAGCAGTGAAGTCTTGGCAGGGGGCGATGAGCAGTTCTTC
TRBV24-1	TRBJ2-1	TRBD1	-	16	CATSDRGQGLDDEQFF	TGTGCCACCAGTGACCGGGGACAGGGACTTGACGATGAGCAGTTCTTC
TRBV2	TRBJ2-3	TRBD1	-	13	CASRTGYTDTQYF	TGTGCCAGTCGGACAGGGTACACAGATACGCAGTATTTT
TRBV6-4	TRBJ1-4	-	-	14	CASSEGRGDEKLFF	TGTGCCAGCAGTGAAGGCAGGGGAGATGAAAAACTGTTTTTT
TRBV19	TRBJ2-7	-	-	15	CASSIRGSDSYEQYF	TGTGCCAGTAGTATAAGGGGGTCAGACTCCTACGAGCAGTACTTC
TRBV27	TRBJ2-7	-	-	12	CAVGLTLYEQYF	TGTGCCGTCGGACTAACCCTTTACGAGCAGTACTTC
TRBV4-1	TRBJ1-2	-	-	13	CASSHPRSEGYTF	TGCGCCAGCAGCCACCCCAGGTCTGAAGGCTACACCTTC
TRBV11-2	TRBJ2-2	TRBD1	-	15	CASRKGTGGTGELFF	TGTGCCAGCAGAAAAGGGACAGGGGGTACCGGGGAGCTGTTTTTT
TRBV7-2	TRBJ1-6	-	-	12	CASSRRDKPLHF	TGTGCCAGCAGCCGTCGGGACAAACCCCTCCACTTT
TRBV28	TRBJ1-1	TRBD1	-	15	CASSFQGVGVPEAFF	TGTGCCAGCAGTTTCCAGGGGGTAGGGGTACCTGAAGCTTTCTTT
TRBV5-1	TRBJ2-2	-	-	13	CASSLAEYGELFF	TGCGCCAGCAGCTTGGCAGAATACGGGGAGCTGTTTTTT
TRBV6-1	TRBJ2-1	TRBD2	-	14	CASSEGTSYNEQFF	TGTGCCAGCAGTGAGGGGACTAGCTACAATGAGCAGTTCTTC
TRBV3-1/TRBV3-2	TRBJ1-1	-	-	13	CASSQVEDTEAFF	TGTGCCAGCAGCCAAGTGGAGGACACTGAAGCTTTCTTT
TRBV10-3	TRBJ1-2	TRBD1	-	15	CAIRNPQGSDYGYTF	TGTGCCATCAGGAACCCACAGGGGTCGGACTATGGCTACACCTTC
TRBV24-1	TRBJ1-1	TRBD1	-	17	CATSDAGTGGQDTEAFF	TGTGCCACCAGTGATGCCGGGACAGGGGGCCAGGACACTGAAGCTTTCTTT
TRBV19	TRBJ1-4	TRBD1	-	16	CASSKDRQTINEKLFF	TGTGCCAGTAGTAAGGACAGGCAGACCATCAATGAAAAACTGTTTTTT
TRBV4-1	TRBJ2-7	TRBD2	few	15	CASSPGTSVTYEQYF	TGCGCCAGCAGCCCAGGGACTAGCGTAACCTACGAGCAGTACTTC
TRBV7-2	TRBJ1-5	TRBD1	-	14	CASSLGTGNQPQHF	TGTGCCAGCAGCCTGGGGACAGGGAATCAGCCCCAGCATTTT
TRBV15	TRBJ1-3	-	-	14	CATSNRQSGNTIYF	TGTGCCACCAGCAACAGGCAGTCTGGAAACACCATATATTTT
TRBV11-2	TRBJ1-2	-	-	13	CASSRLMNYGYTF	TGTGCCAGCAGCCGACTCATGAACTATGGCTACACCTTC
TRBV6-5	TRBJ1-6	TRBD1	-	15	CASSPLRTGDSPLHF	TGTGCCAGCAGCCCCCTCCGGACAGGGGACTCACCCCTCCACTTT
TRBV7-9	TRBJ2-5	TRBD2	-	15	CASSLPGRAGETQYF	TGTGCCAGCAGCTTACCCGGGAGGGCCGGAGAGACCCAGTACTTC
TRBV11-1	TRBJ2-7	TRBD1	-	14	CASSLDRGSYEQYF	TGTGCCAGCAGCTTGGACAGGGGCTCCTACGAGCAGTACTTC
TRBV7-9	TRBJ2-2	TRBD1	-	16	CASSISGTGNTGELFF	TGTGCCAGCAGCATATCAGGGACAGGGAACACCGGGGAGCTGTTTTTT
TRBV27	TRBJ2-7	TRBD1	few	15	CASSQSGGYSYEQYF	TGTGCCAGCAGTCAATCAGGGGGCTACAGCTACGAGCAGTACTTC
TRBV27	TRBJ2-1	-	-	12	CASATGDNEQFF	TGTGCCAGTGCCACCGGGGACAATGAGCAGTTCTTC
TRBV12-5	TRBJ1-1	TRBD1	few	13	CASGRDRYTEAFF	TGTGCTAGTGGAAGGGACAGGTACACTGAAGCTTTCTTT
TRBV5-1	TRBJ1-5	-	-	15	CASSLSGIANQPQHF	TGCGCCAGCAGCTTGTCAGGGATAGCAAATCAGCCCCAGCATTTT